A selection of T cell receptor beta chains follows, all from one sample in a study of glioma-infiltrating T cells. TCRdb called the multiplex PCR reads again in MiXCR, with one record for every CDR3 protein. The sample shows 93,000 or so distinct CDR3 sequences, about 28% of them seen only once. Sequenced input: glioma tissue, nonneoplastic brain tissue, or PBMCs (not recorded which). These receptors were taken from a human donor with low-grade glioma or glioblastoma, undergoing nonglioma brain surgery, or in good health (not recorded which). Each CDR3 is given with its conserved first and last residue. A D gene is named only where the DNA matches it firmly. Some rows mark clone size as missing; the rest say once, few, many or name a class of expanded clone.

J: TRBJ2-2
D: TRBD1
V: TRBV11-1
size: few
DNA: TGTGCCAGCAGCTCCGACAGGGGGCTTACCGGGGAGCTGTTTTTT
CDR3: CASSSDRGLTGELFF

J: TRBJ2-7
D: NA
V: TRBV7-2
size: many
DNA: TGTGCCAGCAGCTTAGGAGACAAAGCTTTCTACGAGCAGTACTTC
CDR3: CASSLGDKAFYEQYF

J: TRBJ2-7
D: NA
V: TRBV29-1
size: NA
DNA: TGCAGTACAGGACGCTGGGTTGAGTACGAGCAGTACTTC
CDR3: CSTGRWVEYEQYF

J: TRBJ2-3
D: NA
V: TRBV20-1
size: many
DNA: TGCAGTGCTAGAGATCCGAGGGCAGATACGCAGTATTTT
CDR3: CSARDPRADTQYF

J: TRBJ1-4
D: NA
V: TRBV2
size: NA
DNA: TGTGCCAGCAGTGTAGGGTTTCGGGATGAAAAACTGTTTTTT
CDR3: CASSVGFRDEKLFF

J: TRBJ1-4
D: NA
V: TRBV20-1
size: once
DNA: TGCAGTGCTAGAGAGGGGGGGGCGCTTAATGAAAAACTGTTTTTT
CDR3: CSAREGGALNEKLFF

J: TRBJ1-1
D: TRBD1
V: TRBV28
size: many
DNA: TGTGCCAGCAGTTTAAGGGGGCGTCTCACTGAAGCTTTCTTT
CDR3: CASSLRGRLTEAFF

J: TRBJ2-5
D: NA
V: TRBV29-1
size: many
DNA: TGCAGCGTTGACAGCACTCAAGAGACCCAGTACTTC
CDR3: CSVDSTQETQYF

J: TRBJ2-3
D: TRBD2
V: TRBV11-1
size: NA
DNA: TGCGCCAGCAGCCCGGGACTAGGGACTAGCACAGATACGCAGTATTTT
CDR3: CASSPGLGTSTDTQYF

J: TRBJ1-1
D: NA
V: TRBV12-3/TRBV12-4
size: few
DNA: TGTGCCAGCAGTTCGCTCGGACGGGTGAACACTGAAGCTTTCTTT
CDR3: CASSSLGRVNTEAFF

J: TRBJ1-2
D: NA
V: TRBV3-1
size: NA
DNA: TGTGCCAGCAGCCAAGAAGGGCAGAGCTATGGCTACACCTTC
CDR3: CASSQEGQSYGYTF

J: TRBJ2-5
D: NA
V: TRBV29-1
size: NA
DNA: TGCAGCGTGCACGGAATACAAGGGACCCAGTACTTC
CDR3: CSVHGIQGTQYF

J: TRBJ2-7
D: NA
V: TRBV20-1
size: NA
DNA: TGCAGTGCTACCTCTTTCAGCGGCCTTAGCTCCTACGAGCAGTACTTC
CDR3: CSATSFSGLSSYEQYF

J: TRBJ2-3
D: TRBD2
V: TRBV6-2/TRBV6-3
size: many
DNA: TGTGCCAGCAGTTTCGGACTAGTCTTTGCAGATACGCAGTATTTT
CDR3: CASSFGLVFADTQYF

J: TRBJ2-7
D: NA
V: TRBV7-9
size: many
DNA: TGTGCCAGCAGCCCCTTGGGTTCCTACGAGCAGTACTTC
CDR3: CASSPLGSYEQYF

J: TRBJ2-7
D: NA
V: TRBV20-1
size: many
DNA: TGCAGTGCTGAGGGACTTGCCTACGAGCAGTACTTC
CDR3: CSAEGLAYEQYF

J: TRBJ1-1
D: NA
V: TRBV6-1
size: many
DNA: TGTGCCAGCAGTAGGGGCACTGCGGAGGGAACTGAAGCTTTCTTT
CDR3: CASSRGTAEGTEAFF

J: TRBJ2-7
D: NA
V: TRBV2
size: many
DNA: TGTGCCAGCAGTGTTTGGCCCGGAGGGTACGAGCAGTACTTC
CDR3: CASSVWPGGYEQYF

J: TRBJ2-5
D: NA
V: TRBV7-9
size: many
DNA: TGTGCCAGCAGCTTAAAGTTACCCGGGCGGGAGACCCAGTACTTC
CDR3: CASSLKLPGRETQYF

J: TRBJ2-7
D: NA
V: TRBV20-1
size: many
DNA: TGCAGTGCTCCACCCCCACACCTTCCCGCTGTCGAGCAGTACTTC
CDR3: CSAPPPHLPAVEQYF

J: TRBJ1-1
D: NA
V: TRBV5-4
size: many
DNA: TGTGCCAGCCACTTCGGGGGAAAGAACACTGAAGCTTTCTTT
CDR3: CASHFGGKNTEAFF

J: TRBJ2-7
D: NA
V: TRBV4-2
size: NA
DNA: TGTGCCAGCAGCCAAGGTACAGGGAGCTCCTACGAGCAGTACTTC
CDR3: CASSQGTGSSYEQYF

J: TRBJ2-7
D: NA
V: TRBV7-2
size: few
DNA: TGTGCCAGCAGCCAAATCCGAGGGTCCGGGGAGCAGTACTTC
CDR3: CASSQIRGSGEQYF

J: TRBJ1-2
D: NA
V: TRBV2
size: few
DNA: TGTGCCAGCCGTTCAGACGGGGCATTCTATGGCTACACCTTC
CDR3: CASRSDGAFYGYTF

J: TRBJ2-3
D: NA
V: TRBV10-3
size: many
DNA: TGTGCCATCAGGGCCAGCACAGATACGCAGTATTTT
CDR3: CAIRASTDTQYF